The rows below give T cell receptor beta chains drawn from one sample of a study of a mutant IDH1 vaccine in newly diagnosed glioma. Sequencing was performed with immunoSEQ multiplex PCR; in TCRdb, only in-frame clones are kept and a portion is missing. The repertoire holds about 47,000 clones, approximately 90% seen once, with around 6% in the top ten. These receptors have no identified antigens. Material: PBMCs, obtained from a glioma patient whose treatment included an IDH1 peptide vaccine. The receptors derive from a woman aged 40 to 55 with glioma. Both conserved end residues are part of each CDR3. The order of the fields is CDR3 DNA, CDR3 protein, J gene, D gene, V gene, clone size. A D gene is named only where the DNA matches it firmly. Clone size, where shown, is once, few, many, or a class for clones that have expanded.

CDR3nt: TGTGCCAGCAGTCCTCCGGTAAACACCGGGGAGCTGTTTTTT
CDR3aa: CASSPPVNTGELFF
j_gene: TRBJ2-2
d_gene: NA
v_gene: TRBV6-1
abundance: few

CDR3nt: TGTGCCAGTAGTCGGGACTCCTACGAGCAGTACTTC
CDR3aa: CASSRDSYEQYF
j_gene: TRBJ2-7
d_gene: NA
v_gene: TRBV19
abundance: NA

CDR3nt: TGTGCCAGCACCAGGACTAGCGGGCTACGAGATACGCAGTATTTT
CDR3aa: CASTRTSGLRDTQYF
j_gene: TRBJ2-3
d_gene: TRBD2
v_gene: TRBV6-1
abundance: NA

CDR3nt: TGTGCCAGTAGTTCGGGTGAGGTCCTCACTGAAGCTTTCTTT
CDR3aa: CASSSGEVLTEAFF
j_gene: TRBJ1-1
d_gene: NA
v_gene: TRBV19
abundance: NA

CDR3nt: TGTGCCAGCAGCTTGGCGGAGACCCAGTACTTC
CDR3aa: CASSLAETQYF
j_gene: TRBJ2-5
d_gene: NA
v_gene: TRBV5-4
abundance: NA

CDR3nt: TGTGCCATCAAGGCGGTGGGGAGGGACTACAATGAGCAGTTCTTC
CDR3aa: CAIKAVGRDYNEQFF
j_gene: TRBJ2-1
d_gene: TRBD2
v_gene: TRBV10-3
abundance: NA

CDR3nt: TGTGCCTGGGTGTCGGGTTCCGGCAACACCGGGGAGCTGTTTTTT
CDR3aa: CAWVSGSGNTGELFF
j_gene: TRBJ2-2
d_gene: NA
v_gene: TRBV30
abundance: NA

CDR3nt: TGTGCCAGCAGCCCTTTTGGTCAGCCCCAGCATTTT
CDR3aa: CASSPFGQPQHF
j_gene: TRBJ1-5
d_gene: NA
v_gene: TRBV2
abundance: few

CDR3nt: TGCGCCAGCAGCCAAGAGTGGAGCGGCACAGATACGCAGTATTTT
CDR3aa: CASSQEWSGTDTQYF
j_gene: TRBJ2-3
d_gene: NA
v_gene: TRBV4-3
abundance: NA

CDR3nt: TGTGCCACCAGTCTGAACACCGGGGAGCTGTTTTTT
CDR3aa: CATSLNTGELFF
j_gene: TRBJ2-2
d_gene: NA
v_gene: TRBV15
abundance: NA

CDR3nt: TGTGCCAGCAGCGTCATGAGACTCCCCTTTGAGACCCAGTACTTC
CDR3aa: CASSVMRLPFETQYF
j_gene: TRBJ2-5
d_gene: NA
v_gene: TRBV2
abundance: NA

CDR3nt: TGTGCCAGTGCCGGGACAGGGGCGGTGGGGGAGACCCAGTACTTC
CDR3aa: CASAGTGAVGETQYF
j_gene: TRBJ2-5
d_gene: TRBD1
v_gene: TRBV2
abundance: NA

CDR3nt: TGTGCCAGCAGCGACCCCTACACAGATACGCAGTATTTT
CDR3aa: CASSDPYTDTQYF
j_gene: TRBJ2-3
d_gene: NA
v_gene: TRBV9
abundance: NA